The text below deals with one T cell receptor (beta chain). This entry is derived from a study of identical twins. The germline V and J ends were trimmed by 2 bases and 3 bases, with 11 bases remaining between them. CDR1 and CDR2 (germline): MNHEY, SMNVEV (reference sequence). This CDR3 region has 14 residues. TCRdb recomputed calls from the 5' RACE reads with MiXCR, one row per CDR3 protein. The sample contains a few hundred thousand distinct CDR3 sequences, approximately 8.3% of which appear only once. This sample also appeared in a second study, on yellow fever vaccine responses in identical twins.

The sequence was collected from a woman under 30 in good health. The specimen was CD8+ T cells sorted from blood. The rearrangement links TRBV27 to TRBJ2-7; D remains unclear. In DNA form, the CDR3 reads TGTGCCAGCAGTTTAACGGCCCTCTACTACGAGCAGTACTTC. It codes for CASSLTALYYEQYF.